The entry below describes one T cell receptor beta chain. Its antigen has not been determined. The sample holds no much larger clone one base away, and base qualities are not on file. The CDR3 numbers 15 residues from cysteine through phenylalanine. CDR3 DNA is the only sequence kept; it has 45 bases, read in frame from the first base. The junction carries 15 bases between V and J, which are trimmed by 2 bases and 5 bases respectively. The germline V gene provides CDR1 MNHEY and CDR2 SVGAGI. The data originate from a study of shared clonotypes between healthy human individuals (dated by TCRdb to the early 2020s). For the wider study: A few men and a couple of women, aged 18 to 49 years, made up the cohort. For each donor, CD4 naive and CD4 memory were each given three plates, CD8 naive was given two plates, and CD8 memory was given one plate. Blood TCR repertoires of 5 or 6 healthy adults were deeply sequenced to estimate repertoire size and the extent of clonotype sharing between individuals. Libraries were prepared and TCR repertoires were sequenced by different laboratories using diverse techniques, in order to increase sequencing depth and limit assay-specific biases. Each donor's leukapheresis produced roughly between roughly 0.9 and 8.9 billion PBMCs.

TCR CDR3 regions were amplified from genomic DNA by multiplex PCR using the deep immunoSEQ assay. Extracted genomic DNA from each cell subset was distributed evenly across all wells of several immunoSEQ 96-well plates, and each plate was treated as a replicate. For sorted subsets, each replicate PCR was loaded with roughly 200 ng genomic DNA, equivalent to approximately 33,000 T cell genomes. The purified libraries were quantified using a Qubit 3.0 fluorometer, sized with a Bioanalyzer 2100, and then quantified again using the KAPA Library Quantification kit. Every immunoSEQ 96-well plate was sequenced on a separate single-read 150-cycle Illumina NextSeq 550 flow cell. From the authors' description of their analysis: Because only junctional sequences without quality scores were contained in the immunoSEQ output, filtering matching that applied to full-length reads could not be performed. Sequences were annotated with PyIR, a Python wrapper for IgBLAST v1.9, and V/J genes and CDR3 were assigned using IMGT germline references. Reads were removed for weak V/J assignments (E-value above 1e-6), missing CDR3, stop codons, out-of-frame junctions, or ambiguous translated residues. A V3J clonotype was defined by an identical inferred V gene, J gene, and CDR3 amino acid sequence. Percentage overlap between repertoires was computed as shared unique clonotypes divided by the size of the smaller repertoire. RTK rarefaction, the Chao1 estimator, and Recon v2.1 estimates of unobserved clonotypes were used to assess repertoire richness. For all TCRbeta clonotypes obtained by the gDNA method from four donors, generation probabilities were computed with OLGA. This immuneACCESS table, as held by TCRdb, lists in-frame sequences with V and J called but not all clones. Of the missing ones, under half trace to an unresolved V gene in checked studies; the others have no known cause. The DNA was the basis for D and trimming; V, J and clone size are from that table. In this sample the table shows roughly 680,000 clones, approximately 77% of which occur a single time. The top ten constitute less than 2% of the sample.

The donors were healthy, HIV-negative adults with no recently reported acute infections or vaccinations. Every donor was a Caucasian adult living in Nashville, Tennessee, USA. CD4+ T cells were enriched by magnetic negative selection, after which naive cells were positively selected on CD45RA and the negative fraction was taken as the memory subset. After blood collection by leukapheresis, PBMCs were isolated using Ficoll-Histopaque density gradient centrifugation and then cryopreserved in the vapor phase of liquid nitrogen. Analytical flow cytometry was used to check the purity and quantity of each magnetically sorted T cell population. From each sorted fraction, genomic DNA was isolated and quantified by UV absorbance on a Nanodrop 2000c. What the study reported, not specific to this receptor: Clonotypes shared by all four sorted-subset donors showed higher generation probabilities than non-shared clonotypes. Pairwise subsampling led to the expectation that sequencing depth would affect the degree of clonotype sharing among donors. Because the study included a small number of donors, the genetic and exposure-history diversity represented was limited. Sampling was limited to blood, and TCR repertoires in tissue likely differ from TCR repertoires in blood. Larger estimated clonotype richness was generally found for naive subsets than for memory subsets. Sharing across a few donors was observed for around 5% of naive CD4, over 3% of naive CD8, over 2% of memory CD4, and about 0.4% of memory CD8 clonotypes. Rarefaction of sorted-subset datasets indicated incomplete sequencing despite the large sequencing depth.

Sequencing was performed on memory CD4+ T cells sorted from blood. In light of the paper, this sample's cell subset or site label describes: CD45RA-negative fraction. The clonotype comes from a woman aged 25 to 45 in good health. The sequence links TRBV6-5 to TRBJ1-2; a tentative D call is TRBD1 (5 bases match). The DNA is TGTGCCAGCAGTTACGGGTATGGGGGTGCTTATGGCTACACCTTC. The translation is CASSYGYGGAYGYTF.